A selection of T cell receptor beta chains follows, all from one sample in a study of cytomegalovirus exposure and HLA in healthy donors. Sequencing used immunoSEQ multiplex PCR; TCRdb keeps in-frame clones, though not all of them. This sample yields roughly 110,000 clones, of which about three quarters are seen a single time; about 0.8% belongs to the top ten. Source material: PBMCs. The receptors come from a boy aged 5-17 years in good health and CMV-seronegative. Each CDR3 is given without its conserved first and last residue. D genes are given only for firm matches. A row's size may be missing; if present it is once, few, many or a size class.

ASSVGSGGANTEAF	TRBV6-1	TRBJ1-1	-	-	14
ASSSYSPDTQY	TRBV5-1	TRBJ2-3	-	-	11
ASSIGPGSSDTGELF	TRBV19	TRBJ2-2	-	-	15
AWVSSLMSEQF	TRBV30	TRBJ2-1	-	-	11
ASIHRSNTEAF	TRBV28	TRBJ1-1	-	-	11
ASTQLGAEAF	TRBV2	TRBJ1-1	-	-	10
ASSERTGSSYEQY	TRBV2	TRBJ2-7	-	-	13
ASSAGQNSTPLH	TRBV7-9	TRBJ1-6	-	-	12
ASSFGAEAF	TRBV7-9	TRBJ1-1	-	-	9
ASSHPRGDHTQY	TRBV4-1	TRBJ2-3	TRBD2	once	12
ASSVGASYTGELF	TRBV9	TRBJ2-2	-	-	13
ASRRSTGYGYT	TRBV6-1	TRBJ1-2	-	-	11
ASSSGGGYT	TRBV5-8	TRBJ1-2	TRBD1	-	9
ASSEQGPDTQY	TRBV6-1	TRBJ2-3	-	once	11
ASSLRADTQY	TRBV28	TRBJ2-3	-	-	10
ASRNPGRWTEAF	TRBV28	TRBJ1-1	-	-	12
ASSQETKRNRDYGYT	TRBV4-2	TRBJ1-2	-	-	15
ASSLNRGPLNTEAF	TRBV19	TRBJ1-1	TRBD1	-	14
ASSSSGQGHYGYT	TRBV7-2	TRBJ1-2	TRBD1	-	13
ASSQGIQAGRDGYT	TRBV28	TRBJ1-2	-	once	14
ASSGQGALGYT	TRBV6-1	TRBJ1-2	TRBD1	-	11
ASSAGTSGSKEQY	TRBV4-2	TRBJ2-5	TRBD2	-	13
ASSSQGLSYEQY	TRBV28	TRBJ2-7	TRBD1	-	12
ASSVSAGGPGDNEQF	TRBV9	TRBJ2-1	TRBD2	-	15
ASSIDSQPQH	TRBV5-4	TRBJ1-5	-	once	10
ASRRTSPAQF	TRBV10-2	TRBJ2-1	TRBD2	-	10
ASSLFSGRETQY	TRBV7-2	TRBJ2-5	TRBD2	-	12
ASSLRSGMSQETQY	TRBV7-9	TRBJ2-5	-	-	14
ASSLEAGIGETQY	TRBV7-8	TRBJ2-5	TRBD2	-	13
ASSVVPGAAFSNQPQH	TRBV5-1	TRBJ1-5	-	-	16
ASTRQSHYQPQH	TRBV19	TRBJ1-5	-	-	12
ASSYPPYYTGELF	TRBV6-7	TRBJ2-2	-	-	13
ASSRFQEGPQH	TRBV7-2	TRBJ1-5	-	-	11
ATNYRLAGDTDTQY	TRBV10-3	TRBJ2-3	TRBD2	once	14
ASSQLGQKNSPLH	TRBV14	TRBJ1-6	TRBD1	-	13
AWSVLIAEQY	TRBV30	TRBJ2-7	-	few	10
ASSDSAGSTDTQY	TRBV6-4	TRBJ2-3	TRBD2	-	13
ASRPGGTGELF	TRBV19	TRBJ2-2	-	once	11